The clone carrying this T cell receptor (beta chain) has only a few counts. This CDR3 region has 16 residues. V shed 1 base and J shed 6 bases, with 16 bases lying between them. The germline V gene has CDR1 SEHNR and CDR2 FQNEAQ (reference sequence). The data belong to a study of identical twins. Each donor was a healthy Caucasian. TCRdb redid the calling of the 5' RACE reads with MiXCR, one entry per CDR3 protein. The sample carries some 330,000 distinct CDR3 sequences, approximately 9.1% recorded once. Sequenced: naive T cells sorted from blood. V usage is TRBV7-9 and J usage is TRBJ1-5, with D perhaps matching TRBD1 (5 bases). The clonotype comes from a woman aged 50 to 65 in good health. The CDR3 DNA is TGTGCCAGCAGCTTAGGGGATCAGGGTTCGGGTCAGCCCCAGCATTTT. Residues: CASSLGDQGSGQPQHF.